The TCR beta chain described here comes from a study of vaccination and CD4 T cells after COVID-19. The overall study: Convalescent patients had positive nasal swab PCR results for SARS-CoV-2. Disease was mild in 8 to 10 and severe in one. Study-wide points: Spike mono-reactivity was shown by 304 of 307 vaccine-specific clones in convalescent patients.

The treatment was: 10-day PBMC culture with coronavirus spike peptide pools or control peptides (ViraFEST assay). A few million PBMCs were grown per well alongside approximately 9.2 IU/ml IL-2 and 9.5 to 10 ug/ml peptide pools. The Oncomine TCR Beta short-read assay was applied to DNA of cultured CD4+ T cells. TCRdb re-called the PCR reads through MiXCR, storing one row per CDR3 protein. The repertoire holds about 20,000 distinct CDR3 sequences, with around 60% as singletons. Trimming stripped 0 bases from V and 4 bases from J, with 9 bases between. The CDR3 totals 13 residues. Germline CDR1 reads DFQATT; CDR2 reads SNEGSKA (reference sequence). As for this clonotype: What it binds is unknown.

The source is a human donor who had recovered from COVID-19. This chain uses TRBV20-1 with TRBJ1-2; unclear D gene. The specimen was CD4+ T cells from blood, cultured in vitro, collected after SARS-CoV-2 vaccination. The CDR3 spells CSARDLQLYGYTF. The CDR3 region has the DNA TGCAGTGCTAGAGATCTACAGCTCTATGGCTACACCTTC.